These T cell receptor beta chains were read from a single sample in a study of blood T cells in healthy people across ages. A single record per CDR3 protein comes from TCRdb applying MiXCR to the 5' RACE reads. The data show fewer than 2,000,000 distinct CDR3 sequences, 35% to 50% seen once. Sequencing used blood. The origin of the receptors is a human donor in good health. CDR3s include the opening cysteine and the closing phenylalanine or tryptophan. A D gene is named only where the DNA matches it firmly. Expanded clones get a size class; other rows say once, few or many, or leave the size out.

TRBD1 TRBJ2-1 NA TRBV6-2/TRBV6-3 17 TGTGCCAGCAGTTACTCAGGGCAGGGGGCGAGGTTGAATGAGCAGTTCTTC CASSYSGQGARLNEQFF
NA TRBJ1-3 once TRBV18 15 TGTGCCAGCTCACCGGTCGGGACGTCTGGAAACACCATATATTTT CASSPVGTSGNTIYF
NA TRBJ2-1 NA TRBV7-2 11 TGTGCCAGCAGCTTATCAATCCAGCAGTTCTTC CASSLSIQQFF
NA TRBJ2-1 NA TRBV14 15 TGTGCCAGCAGCCACCTGGACAGAAGGTACAATGAGCAGTTCTTC CASSHLDRRYNEQFF
NA TRBJ2-1 NA TRBV7-2 13 TGTGCCAGCAGCTTAAAGGACACTGACGAGCAGTTCTTC CASSLKDTDEQFF
NA TRBJ1-6 NA TRBV2 17 TGTGCCAGCAGTGAGAGGACAGCTCTAAACTATAATTCACCCCTCCACTTT CASSERTALNYNSPLHF
NA TRBJ2-1 few TRBV12-3/TRBV12-4 15 TGTGCCAGCACCTTCGGTGACAGGTTAAACAATGAGCAGTTCTTC CASTFGDRLNNEQFF
TRBD1 TRBJ1-6 NA TRBV5-1 13 TGCGCCAGCAAGGACAGGGACAATTCACCCCTCCACTTT CASKDRDNSPLHF
TRBD1 TRBJ2-7 many TRBV10-3 12 TGTGCCATCAGTCAGGGGGACTACGAGCAGTACTTC CAISQGDYEQYF
TRBD2 TRBJ2-3 NA TRBV20-1 12 TGCAGTGCTAGCTGGGGGGGAGATACGCAGTATTTT CSASWGGDTQYF
TRBD1 TRBJ2-7 few TRBV20-1 14 TGCAGTGCTAGACACCGGGACAGGGGTTACGAGCAGTACTTC CSARHRDRGYEQYF
TRBD2 TRBJ2-3 NA TRBV29-1 16 TGCAGCGTTGAAGCGGCGCGGGGGGTTAGCACAGATACGCAGTATTTT CSVEAARGVSTDTQYF
TRBD1 TRBJ1-2 few TRBV6-4 15 TGTGCCAGCAGTGAAGGGACAGGGGGCTACTATGGCTACACCTTC CASSEGTGGYYGYTF
NA TRBJ1-6 few TRBV7-2 15 TGTGCCAGCAGCTTAAATGGCGGCGAAAATTCACCCCTCCACTTT CASSLNGGENSPLHF
TRBD2 TRBJ2-1 few TRBV20-1 17 TGCAGTGCCCGGGGACTAGCGGGGGCCATTACCTACAATGAGCAGTTCTTC CSARGLAGAITYNEQFF
NA TRBJ2-7 few TRBV20-1 14 TGCAGTGCTAGACAGGGCAGGGGAAAAAACGAGCAGTACTTC CSARQGRGKNEQYF
TRBD1 TRBJ1-4 NA TRBV7-2 14 TGTGCCAGCAGCGCTCAGGGGGCGATTGAAAAACTGTTTTTT CASSAQGAIEKLFF
NA TRBJ2-1 NA TRBV10-3 15 TGTGCCATCAGTGGGCAGGGGGGATTGTCCAATGAGCAGTTCTTC CAISGQGGLSNEQFF
TRBD1 TRBJ2-5 few TRBV7-6 14 TGTGCCAGCAGCCTGGACAGGGAAGGAGAGACCCAGTACTTC CASSLDREGETQYF
NA TRBJ2-7 NA TRBV12-3/TRBV12-4 14 TGTGCCAGCAGTGTCCGGGACAAGACCTACGAGCAGTACTTC CASSVRDKTYEQYF
NA TRBJ2-7 many TRBV5-1 14 TGCGCCAGCAGCGGCGGACAGATGATCTACGAGCAGTACTTC CASSGGQMIYEQYF
NA TRBJ2-7 few TRBV12-3/TRBV12-4 12 TGTGCCAGCAGTGTTCAAGGGCGGGAGCAGTACTTC CASSVQGREQYF
NA TRBJ2-7 NA TRBV6-6 12 TGTGCCAGCAGTTACTCGAAGGACGAGCAGTACTTC CASSYSKDEQYF
NA TRBJ2-7 few TRBV27 13 TGTGCCAGCCGTGCCTATCAGGGCTACGAGCAGTACTTC CASRAYQGYEQYF
NA TRBJ2-1 NA TRBV15 16 TGTGCCACCAGCAGAGATTCAGGCAGGGTGGTCAATGAGCAGTTCTTC CATSRDSGRVVNEQFF
TRBD1 TRBJ2-6 few TRBV7-2 17 TGTGCCAGCAGCTTAGCTGGACAGGTGGCTGGGGCCAACGTCCTGACTTTC CASSLAGQVAGANVLTF
NA TRBJ2-5 NA TRBV7-8 14 TGTGCCAGCAGCTTAGAGCTAGCCCCAGAGACCCAGTACTTC CASSLELAPETQYF
TRBD2 TRBJ2-1 NA TRBV5-1 15 TGCGCCAGCGCCCGGGGGAGGGCGGGGATCAATGAGCAGTTCTTC CASARGRAGINEQFF
TRBD2 TRBJ2-7 few TRBV4-2 16 TGTGCCAGCAGCCAAGCGGGGCGGGGGGATCCCTACGAGCAGTACTTC CASSQAGRGDPYEQYF
NA TRBJ1-1 NA TRBV6-6 17 TGTGCCAGCAGTTACAGTACGAGACTGGACATGGACACTGAAGCTTTCTTT CASSYSTRLDMDTEAFF
NA TRBJ2-5 few TRBV7-8 14 TGTGCCAGCAGCGCCGACAGGTCCCAAGAGACCCAGTACTTC CASSADRSQETQYF
TRBD2 TRBJ2-1 NA TRBV20-1 13 TGCAGTGCTGGGACTACCCTCTACAATGAGCAGTTCTTC CSAGTTLYNEQFF
NA TRBJ1-1 few TRBV7-6 14 TGTGCCAGCAGCCCGGCCCATGGGGACACTGAAGCTTTCTTT CASSPAHGDTEAFF
NA TRBJ2-7 NA TRBV4-2 14 TGTGCCAGCAGCGAACCGTTCGAGGGTTACGAGCAGTACTTC CASSEPFEGYEQYF
NA TRBJ2-7 few TRBV3-1 15 TGTGCCAGCAGCCAGGACACAGGCCCCCTCTACGAGCAGTACTTC CASSQDTGPLYEQYF
NA TRBJ2-3 NA TRBV4-3 14 TGCGCCAGCAGCCAAGATCTAGCTGGGAATACGCAGTATTTT CASSQDLAGNTQYF
TRBD1 TRBJ2-7 few TRBV27 13 TGTGCCAGCAAACTACTACAGGGGGCGGAGCAGTACTTC CASKLLQGAEQYF
NA TRBJ1-2 once TRBV20-1 12 TGCAGTGCTAGCCTAGGAGGGTTGGGCTACACCTTC CSASLGGLGYTF
TRBD2 TRBJ2-3 NA TRBV11-2 15 TGTGCCAGCAGCGTAGTGGCACCCGGCGGGGGTGCGCAGTATTTT CASSVVAPGGGAQYF
NA TRBJ2-7 few TRBV7-2 12 TGTGCCAGCAGCCCCTTTTTGTACGAGCAGTACTTC CASSPFLYEQYF
NA TRBJ2-1 NA TRBV7-8 13 TGTGCCAGCAGCTTAACCGAGGCGCAGAAACAGTTCTTC CASSLTEAQKQFF
TRBD1 TRBJ1-5 NA TRBV28 16 TGTGCCAGCAGTCCCCCCGGACAGGGGGCTTGGCAGCCCCAGCATTTT CASSPPGQGAWQPQHF
NA TRBJ2-6 NA TRBV20-1 15 TGCAGTGCCAAACAGGGACCTTCTGGGGCCAACGTCCTGACTTTC CSAKQGPSGANVLTF
TRBD2 TRBJ2-1 once TRBV4-2 15 TGTGCCAGCAGCCAAGATGGGCTAGCGGTCGATAAGCAGTTCTTC CASSQDGLAVDKQFF
TRBD1 TRBJ2-7 few TRBV7-6 13 TGTGCCAGCAGCGTCGACAGGGACCACGAGCAGTACTTC CASSVDRDHEQYF
NA TRBJ2-7 once TRBV6-2/TRBV6-3 15 TGTGCCAGCAGTTACCCAGGACTCGCCGCTTACGAGCAGTACTTC CASSYPGLAAYEQYF
TRBD1 TRBJ2-3 NA TRBV14 18 TGTGCCAGCAGCCGAAAAGCCTTGAGGGGGCTAATCACAGATACGCAGTATTTT CASSRKALRGLITDTQYF
NA TRBJ1-1 NA TRBV6-1 14 TGTGCCAGCAGTGAATGGCGGGTCGGCACTGAAGCTTTCTTT CASSEWRVGTEAFF
TRBD1 TRBJ1-5 NA TRBV20-1 14 TGCAGTGCTAGAACGACAGGGGAGAGCCAGCCCCAGCATTTT CSARTTGESQPQHF